One T cell receptor beta chain is described in this entry. Authors' analysis steps: Amplification from reference gene primers served as the basis for estimated nucleated cell counts. Sequencing used immunoSEQ multiplex PCR; TCRdb keeps in-frame clones, though not all of them. V and J calls and clone size are copied from that table; D and trimming were computed from the DNA. The sample has more than 70,000 clones, about 86% seen once. The CDR3 is made up of 15 amino acids. Germline trimming cut 1 base from V and 7 bases from J; bases unmatched to any gene: 6. CDR1 and CDR2 from the germline V gene are LNHDA and SQIVND (reference sequence). This sample was included in a study of blood T cell repertoires in COVID-19. Study summary: COVID-19 samples, acute and convalescent, were from the United States, Italy and Spain. Sources were T cells, B-cell-depleted T cells, or PBMCs; the material itself was cDNA or gDNA.

V and J are TRBV19 and TRBJ2-4; TRBD2 matches at 8 bases. This sequence was found in a man aged 60-69 years with acute or convalescent COVID-19. The sample was peripheral blood. The CDR3 DNA reads as TGTGCCAGTAGTATAGGCGGGGGGCAGGGGAACATTCAGTACTTC. Its translation is CASSIGGGQGNIQYF.